This T cell receptor (beta chain) came from a study of molecular identifiers for immune sequencing clone quantification. For the study at large: Naive CD8 cell RNA, from about 20,000 or 100,000 cells, was split five ways in replicates, with four sequenced.

Each CDR3 protein gets one entry after TCRdb re-called the PCR reads with MiXCR. The sample has 300,000 to 350,000 distinct CDR3 sequences; about 20% are singletons. The CDR3 has 11 amino acids. V lost 3 bases and J lost 5, with 4 bases in between. The germline V gene has CDR1 KGHSH and CDR2 LQKENI. This rearrangement joins TRBV18 to TRBJ1-1; unclear D gene. Sequenced material: naive CD8+ T cells from blood, with Jurkat cell RNA spiked in. Indicated subset: FACS-sorted CD8+CD4-CCR7+CD45RA+ naive T cells. The TCR was taken from a human donor in good health. Some libraries in this study had Jurkat cell RNA spiked in. The CDR3 spells CASSPVTEAFF. The CDR3, as DNA: TGTGCCAGCTCACCCGTAACTGAAGCTTTCTTT.